This T cell receptor (beta chain) was sequenced for a study of blood T cells in healthy people across ages. With a J-beta primer mix and a sample-barcoded 5' primer, a second PCR ran about 7 to 12 cycles. TCRdb re-analysed the 5' RACE reads in MiXCR, keeping a single row per CDR3 protein. The sample gives about 1.8 million distinct CDR3 sequences, 49% of which show up once; more than 2% is in the top ten. V was trimmed by 0 bases and J by 3 bases, leaving 12 bases between them. The CDR3 has 16 residues. CDR1 and CDR2 (germline): MDHEN, SYDVKM. Sequences were obtained from blood. This sequence was found in a woman between 40 and 50 years old in good health. V and J are TRBV28 and TRBJ1-5, with a possible D match to TRBD1 (5 bases). This chain's CDR3 is CASSLWAGTDNQPQHF. The CDR3 DNA sequence: TGTGCCAGCAGTTTATGGGCCGGGACGGACAATCAGCCCCAGCATTTT.